Listed below are T cell receptor beta chains from one sample, sequenced in a study of blood T cell repertoires in COVID-19. The assay was immunoSEQ multiplex PCR, and TCRdb's table has in-frame clones only and misses some. The sample shows 150,000 to 180,000 clones, 80% to 90% of them seen only once. The sample comprised PBMCs or T cells enriched from blood (not recorded which). All receptors come from a man aged 45-65 years who had recovered from COVID-19. Each CDR3 is given with its conserved first and last residue. A D gene is named only where the DNA matches it firmly. Size values are once, few and many counts, or a class for expanded clones, and some rows have none.

clone_size: few; d_call: NA; v_call: TRBV29-1; j_call: TRBJ1-3; cdr3_nt: TGCAGCGCCAGAACAGGGAGCTCTGGAAACACCATATATTTT; cdr3_aa: CSARTGSSGNTIYF
clone_size: NA; d_call: TRBD2; v_call: TRBV7-8; j_call: TRBJ2-5; cdr3_nt: TGTGCCAGCAGCTTAGCGGGGACTAGGTGGGAGACCCAGTACTTC; cdr3_aa: CASSLAGTRWETQYF
clone_size: NA; d_call: TRBD1; v_call: TRBV18; j_call: TRBJ1-6; cdr3_nt: TGTGCCAGCTCACCTCGGACAGGACCTAGCTCCTATAATTCACCCCTCCACTTT; cdr3_aa: CASSPRTGPSSYNSPLHF
clone_size: NA; d_call: NA; v_call: TRBV27; j_call: TRBJ2-7; cdr3_nt: TGTGCCAGCAGTTTTGCAGGCTCCTACGAGCAGTACTTC; cdr3_aa: CASSFAGSYEQYF
clone_size: NA; d_call: NA; v_call: TRBV2; j_call: TRBJ2-2; cdr3_nt: TGTGCCAGCAGTGTGGCGGGACTCGATACTTCCGGTAGGGAGCTGTTTTTT; cdr3_aa: CASSVAGLDTSGRELFF
clone_size: few; d_call: NA; v_call: TRBV6-4; j_call: TRBJ2-1; cdr3_nt: TGTGCCAGCAGTGACTCGATAGGGGCCTACAATGAGCAGTTCTTC; cdr3_aa: CASSDSIGAYNEQFF
clone_size: NA; d_call: TRBD1; v_call: TRBV6-5; j_call: TRBJ2-7; cdr3_nt: TGTGCCAGCAGGCCGGACAGGGTGGGCGAGCAGTACTTC; cdr3_aa: CASRPDRVGEQYF
clone_size: NA; d_call: TRBD2; v_call: TRBV10-1; j_call: TRBJ2-3; cdr3_nt: TGCGCCAGCAGTGAGTTGACCCGACACGCTAGCGGGGGAGCCACAGATACGCAGTATTTT; cdr3_aa: CASSELTRHASGGATDTQYF
clone_size: few; d_call: NA; v_call: TRBV5-4; j_call: TRBJ2-6; cdr3_nt: TGTGCCAGCAGCTTGGATGGGGGGAGGAGTGGGGCCAACGTCCTGACTTTC; cdr3_aa: CASSLDGGRSGANVLTF
clone_size: NA; d_call: NA; v_call: TRBV7-9; j_call: TRBJ2-1; cdr3_nt: TGTGCCAGCAGCCGCGCGGGGTACCATGAGCAGTTCTTC; cdr3_aa: CASSRAGYHEQFF
clone_size: NA; d_call: NA; v_call: TRBV12-3/TRBV12-4; j_call: TRBJ1-2; cdr3_nt: TGTGCCAGCAGTTCATTCGGAGGGAGCGGCTACACCTTC; cdr3_aa: CASSSFGGSGYTF
clone_size: NA; d_call: TRBD1; v_call: TRBV5-1; j_call: TRBJ2-3; cdr3_nt: TGCGCCAGCAGCTTGGGCCCTCGGACAGGGGCCACAGATACGCAGTATTTT; cdr3_aa: CASSLGPRTGATDTQYF
clone_size: NA; d_call: TRBD2; v_call: TRBV11-3; j_call: TRBJ2-1; cdr3_nt: TGTGCCAGCAGCTTATACGGGGGGAACAATGAGCAGTTCTTC; cdr3_aa: CASSLYGGNNEQFF
clone_size: few; d_call: NA; v_call: TRBV2; j_call: TRBJ2-2; cdr3_nt: TGTGCCAGCAAATTAACCCAGGGGACGGCCGGGGAGCTGTTTTTT; cdr3_aa: CASKLTQGTAGELFF
clone_size: NA; d_call: NA; v_call: TRBV3-1/TRBV3-2; j_call: TRBJ2-7; cdr3_nt: TGTGCCAGCAGCCGAGGATCCTCCTACGAGCAGTACTTC; cdr3_aa: CASSRGSSYEQYF
clone_size: NA; d_call: TRBD1; v_call: TRBV13; j_call: TRBJ2-5; cdr3_nt: TGTGCCAGCAGCTCGCGACAGGGCCGTGGCGAGACCCAGTACTTC; cdr3_aa: CASSSRQGRGETQYF
clone_size: NA; d_call: NA; v_call: TRBV7-6; j_call: TRBJ1-3; cdr3_nt: TGTGCCAGCAGCGGAGGGGGGGCGGGCGGAAACACCATATATTTT; cdr3_aa: CASSGGGAGGNTIYF
clone_size: NA; d_call: NA; v_call: TRBV5-1; j_call: TRBJ2-1; cdr3_nt: TGCGCCAGCAGCTTGTGGCAGGGGTTGGGGAATGAGCAGTTCTTC; cdr3_aa: CASSLWQGLGNEQFF
clone_size: NA; d_call: NA; v_call: TRBV4-1; j_call: TRBJ1-2; cdr3_nt: TGCGCCAGCAGCCAAGGCCCCGGACAGCTCTATGGCTACACCTTC; cdr3_aa: CASSQGPGQLYGYTF
clone_size: NA; d_call: TRBD1; v_call: TRBV19; j_call: TRBJ2-2; cdr3_nt: TGTGCCAGTAGTATAGGGACAGGGATGAACACCGGGGAGCTGTTTTTT; cdr3_aa: CASSIGTGMNTGELFF
clone_size: NA; d_call: TRBD2; v_call: TRBV11-3; j_call: TRBJ2-2; cdr3_nt: TGTGCCAGCAGCGACAGGACTAGCGGGGGGGCGGAGCTGTTTTTT; cdr3_aa: CASSDRTSGGAELFF
clone_size: few; d_call: NA; v_call: TRBV11-2; j_call: TRBJ1-6; cdr3_nt: TGTGCCAGCAGCTCCCGACAGGTCCGAGATTCACCCCTCCACTTT; cdr3_aa: CASSSRQVRDSPLHF
clone_size: NA; d_call: TRBD1; v_call: TRBV20-1; j_call: TRBJ2-1; cdr3_nt: TGCAGTGCTAGTGGTGTCTCACAGGGGATTCCTTTTAGCGTAGAGCAGTTCTTC; cdr3_aa: CSASGVSQGIPFSVEQFF
clone_size: NA; d_call: NA; v_call: TRBV21-1; j_call: TRBJ1-5; cdr3_nt: TGTGCCAGCAGCAACTGGAGGCCTGTCAATCAGCCCCAGCATTTT; cdr3_aa: CASSNWRPVNQPQHF
clone_size: NA; d_call: NA; v_call: TRBV5-6; j_call: TRBJ1-5; cdr3_nt: TGTGCCAGCAGCTCACTCCTTAATCAGCCCCAGCATTTT; cdr3_aa: CASSSLLNQPQHF
clone_size: NA; d_call: NA; v_call: TRBV7-9; j_call: TRBJ1-2; cdr3_nt: TGTGCCAGCAGCCCGGGACACGCCTTTAACTATGGCTACACCTTC; cdr3_aa: CASSPGHAFNYGYTF
clone_size: NA; d_call: NA; v_call: TRBV3-1/TRBV3-2; j_call: TRBJ1-4; cdr3_nt: TGTGCCAGCAGCCAAAGTTATACAGAAAATGAAAAACTGTTTTTT; cdr3_aa: CASSQSYTENEKLFF
clone_size: NA; d_call: TRBD1; v_call: TRBV27; j_call: TRBJ2-7; cdr3_nt: TGTGCCAGCAGCGGACAGGGGTACTTTGACGAGCAGTACTTC; cdr3_aa: CASSGQGYFDEQYF
clone_size: NA; d_call: TRBD2; v_call: TRBV4-1; j_call: TRBJ2-3; cdr3_nt: TGCGCCAGCAGCCTTGGGAGACTAGCGGGGGGGCATAGAGATACGCAGTATTTT; cdr3_aa: CASSLGRLAGGHRDTQYF
clone_size: NA; d_call: NA; v_call: TRBV7-9; j_call: TRBJ1-1; cdr3_nt: TGTGCCAGCAGCTTAATTCCCCAGACGGAGGCTTTCTTT; cdr3_aa: CASSLIPQTEAFF
clone_size: once; d_call: NA; v_call: TRBV24-1; j_call: TRBJ1-3; cdr3_nt: TGTGCCACCAAGGAGGTTGGAGGACGAAACTCTGGAAACACCATATATTTT; cdr3_aa: CATKEVGGRNSGNTIYF
clone_size: NA; d_call: TRBD1; v_call: TRBV6-6; j_call: TRBJ2-7; cdr3_nt: TGTGCCAGCAGTTACTTCCCGACAGGGGGCTACGAGCAGTACTTC; cdr3_aa: CASSYFPTGGYEQYF